Below are 24 T cell receptor beta chains sequenced from a single sample in a study of beta chain features in type 1 diabetes. TCRB transcripts that were expressed got sequenced, as all of the isolated RNA had been reverse transcribed. The data were produced by immunoSEQ multiplex PCR, yet TCRdb's version contains in-frame clones alone and is incomplete. The table has roughly 45,000 clones, roughly 50% seen once; the top ten hold 0.2% to 0.3%. Source material: stem cell memory CD4+ T cells from blood. The source of these receptors is a woman aged 25 to 39 in good health.

The chain couples TRBV9 to TRBJ2-7; 14 bases are a match to TRBD2. Germline CDR1 is SGDLS and CDR2 is YYNGEE. This CDR3 has 18 amino acids. V was clipped by 4 bases and J by 3 bases; unmatched bases: 12. This CDR3 is CASSPELGTSGGHYEQYF. The DNA of the CDR3 is TGTGCCAGCAGCCCAGAGCTAGGGACTAGCGGGGGACACTACGAGCAGTACTTC.

DNA for the CDR3: TGCAGTGCTAGAGATATGTACGAGCAGTACTTC. This codes for CSARDMYEQYF. The chain links TRBV20-1 to TRBJ2-7, with no clear D. From germline, CDR1 is DFQATT and CDR2 SNEGSKA (reference sequence). The V gene lost 0 bases and the J gene lost 4 bases, with 4 bases spanning the gap. This CDR3 contains 11 residues.

This chain uses TRBV27 with TRBJ1-4; 7 bases align to TRBD1. The V segment lost 6 bases and the J segment 8 bases; nucleotides outside the gene matches: 9. From germline, CDR1 is MNHEY and CDR2 SMNVEV (reference sequence). The CDR3 contains 14 residues. CDR3 DNA: TGTGCCAGCAGCGTTCAGGGGGGACGGGAAAAACTGTTTTTT. Translated, it gives CASSVQGGREKLFF.

The rearrangement joins TRBV4-3 to TRBJ2-1; TRBD2 matches at 12 bases. Germline V CDR1 and CDR2: LGHNA, YSLEER. V shed 0 bases and J 9 bases; nucleotides not matched to a gene: 6. This CDR3 is 16 amino acids long. The CDR3 DNA is TGCGCCAGCAGCCAAGATAGGACTAGCGGGATTCGTGAGCAGTTCTTC. Translating it yields CASSQDRTSGIREQFF.

This clone turned up a few times. The V call is TRBV28, the J call TRBJ2-4, with D hard to call. The germline CDR1 and CDR2 sequences are MDHEN and SYDVKM. Trimming removed 5 bases from V and 1 base from J, with 15 bases in between. The CDR3 runs 16 residues. The CDR3, as DNA: TGTGCCAGCAGTCCCCCCCTGAGGCAGGCCAAAAACATTCAGTACTTC. Protein product: CASSPPLRQAKNIQYF.

V is TRBV10-3 and J is TRBJ2-1; tentatively, D is TRBD2 (6 bases). The V and J ends lost 6 bases and 4 bases respectively, with 13 bases between them. Germline loops: CDR1 ENHRY, CDR2 SYGVKD. CDR3 length equals 14 residues. Here the CDR3 reads CAIREGFGYNEQFF. DNA for the CDR3: TGTGCCATCAGGGAGGGCTTCGGGTACAATGAGCAGTTCTTC.

This clone came up a few times. The CDR3 DNA reads TGCAGCGTCGGGAGTCGCTCCTACAATGAGCAGTTCTTC. Protein product: CSVGSRSYNEQFF. The chain is built from TRBV29-1 and TRBJ2-1; tentative D call: TRBD2 (6 bases). Germline-derived CDR1 and CDR2 are SQVTM and ANQGSEA. The CDR3 runs to 13 residues. V dropped 6 bases and J dropped 0 bases, with 9 bases sitting between them.

The chain has TRBV18 and TRBJ2-7; D may be TRBD2 (6 bases). Trimming cost V 3 bases and J 2 bases, with 8 bases left between them. Per the germline V gene, CDR1 is KGHSH and CDR2 is LQKENI. The CDR3 length is 13 residues. The CDR3 is CASSPGLTYEQYF. In nucleotides, the CDR3 is TGTGCCAGCTCACCGGGACTCACCTACGAGCAGTACTTC.

The J gene is TRBJ2-2, the V gene TRBV7-9; D may be TRBD1 (5 bases). The germline V and J ends were trimmed by 4 bases and 2 bases, with 8 bases remaining between them. The germline V gene has CDR1 SEHNR and CDR2 FQNEAQ (reference sequence). The CDR3 is 14 amino acids. The CDR3 spells CASSYQGNTGELFF. CDR3 nucleotides: TGTGCCAGCAGCTACCAGGGAAACACCGGGGAGCTGTTTTTT.

The chain combines TRBV7-2 with TRBJ2-4; 12 positions agree with TRBD1. CDR1 is SGHTA and CDR2 is FQGNSA in the germline V gene. The CDR3 has 15 residues. The junction had 6 bases not matched to a gene; V was cut back by 3 bases and J by 9 bases. The CDR3: CASSLIGTGGGIQYF. In nucleotides, the CDR3 is TGTGCCAGCAGCTTGATCGGGACAGGGGGCGGCATTCAGTACTTC.

The gene calls are TRBV9 and TRBJ2-5; TRBD1 aligns across 8 bases. CDR3 size: 16 residues. CDR1 is SGDLS and CDR2 is YYNGEE in the germline V gene. The trim removed 4 bases at V and 2 bases at J, leaving 10 bases unmatched. Here the CDR3 reads CASSLQPGTGQETQYF. CDR3 DNA sequence: TGTGCCAGCAGCCTCCAACCCGGGACAGGACAAGAGACCCAGTACTTC.

V and J are TRBV27 and TRBJ2-4, with 12 bases matching TRBD2. With V trimmed by 0 bases and J by 3 bases, 18 bases remained unmatched. Germline CDR1 reads MNHEY; CDR2 reads SMNVEV (reference sequence). The CDR3 covers 22 residues. The CDR3 bases are TGTGCCAGCAGTTTATCGTCGTCCTTCCGACTAGCGGGAGATGAGGGCAAAAACATTCAGTACTTC. It yields the protein CASSLSSSFRLAGDEGKNIQYF.

CDR3 nucleotides: TGTGCCAGCAGCCGTCACGGGGGAGGCAGGGACACTGAAGCTTTCTTT. It is translated as CASSRHGGGRDTEAFF. The V gene is TRBV7-9, the J gene TRBJ1-1, with D maybe TRBD1 (5 bases). CDR1 and CDR2 (germline): SEHNR, FQNEAQ (reference sequence). CDR3 length: 16 residues. Trimming removed 5 bases from V and 3 bases from J, with 19 bases in between. The variable domain in full, completed from reference TRBV7-9 and TRBJ1-1, reads DTGVSQNPRHKITKRGQNVTFRCDPISEHNRLYWYRQTLGQGPEFLTYFQNEAQLEKSRLLSDRFSAERPKGSFSTLEIQRTEQGDSAMYLCASSRHGGGRDTEAFFGQGTRLTVV.

This chain joins TRBV5-4 and TRBJ1-3; TRBD1 matches 7 bases. There are 14 residues in the CDR3. Trimming cost V 4 bases and J 2 bases; bases outside gene matches: 3. The germline V gene has CDR1 SGHNT and CDR2 YYREEE (reference sequence). This CDR3 is CASSRQGAGNTIYF. The CDR3 bases are TGTGCCAGCAGCCGACAGGGTGCTGGAAACACCATATATTTT.

J is TRBJ2-7 and V is TRBV2, with 7 bases identical to TRBD1. The CDR3 contains 12 residues. Trimming cost V 9 bases and J 4 bases; bases outside gene matches: 6. Germline V gives CDR1 SNHLY, CDR2 FYNNEI. Written as DNA, the CDR3 is TGTGCCAGTACCCGGGACAGTTACGAGCAGTACTTC. Its translation: CASTRDSYEQYF.

This chain connects TRBV5-1 to TRBJ1-2; 9 bases match TRBD1. Germline trimming cut 4 bases from V and 7 bases from J; bases unmatched to any gene: 5. CDR3 size: 13 residues. CDR1 SGHRS and CDR2 YFSETQ come from the germline V gene. The CDR3 DNA sequence: TGCGCCAGCAGCGGAGGGACAGGGCGTGGCTACACCTTC. Translated: CASSGGTGRGYTF.

V gene TRBV5-8 combines with J gene TRBJ2-7, with D possibly being TRBD2 (5 bases). V was trimmed by 5 bases and J by 4 bases, leaving 19 bases between them. Germline V gives CDR1 SGHTS, CDR2 YDEGEE. There are 15 residues in the CDR3. This chain's CDR3 is CASSEQMFRGYEQYF. CDR3 bases: TGTGCCAGCAGTGAACAGATGTTTCGGGGATACGAGCAGTACTTC.

V is TRBV9 and J is TRBJ2-3; 8 bases align to TRBD2. V was pared by 5 bases and J by 0 bases, with 8 bases of the junction left unmatched. This CDR3 is 16 amino acids long. Germline loops: CDR1 SGDLS, CDR2 YYNGEE. As DNA, the CDR3 is TGTGCCAGCAGTCCCCGCACTAGCGGTAGCACAGATACGCAGTATTTT. Translated, it gives CASSPRTSGSTDTQYF. The whole variable domain, remainder taken from reference TRBV9 and TRBJ2-3, is DSGVTQTPKHLITATGQRVTLRCSPRSGDLSVYWYQQSLDQGLQFLIQYYNGEERAKGNILERFSAQQFPDLHSELNLSSLELGDSALYFCASSPRTSGSTDTQYFGPGTRLTVL.

The chain joins TRBV5-1 to TRBJ1-2; 10 bases map to TRBD1. CDR1 SGHRS and CDR2 YFSETQ come from the germline V gene. V lost 4 bases to trimming and J lost 7 bases; unmatched junction nucleotides: 7. The CDR3 contains 14 residues. This chain's CDR3 is CASSVRQGAVGYTF. The DNA for the CDR3 is TGCGCCAGCAGCGTGCGACAGGGGGCTGTTGGCTACACCTTC.

This clone was counted between two and nine times. The V gene is TRBV7-2, the J gene TRBJ2-3, with 10 bases identical to TRBD2. Germline V CDR1 and CDR2: SGHTA, FQGNSA. This CDR3 region has 15 residues. The V and J ends lost 4 bases and 6 bases, in that order; junction bases with no gene match: 7. The CDR3 DNA is TGTGCCAGCAGCTCGGGGACTAGCGAGGGGGATACGCAGTATTTT. It encodes CASSSGTSEGDTQYF.

CDR3: CASSFSGLNEAFF. For the CDR3, the DNA is TGTGCCAGCAGTTTTTCTGGGCTTAATGAAGCTTTCTTT. V gene TRBV7-9 combines with J gene TRBJ1-1; the D is unclear. The V gene's germline CDR1 is SEHNR and CDR2 FQNEAQ (reference sequence). Trimming pared 6 bases from V and 7 bases from J, leaving 15 bases between. The CDR3 is 13 residues long.

The chain carries TRBV4-1 and TRBJ2-3; a possible D gene is TRBD2 (6 bases). Trimming left V 4 bases short and J 0 bases short, with 23 bases between. The germline gives CDR1 MGHRA, CDR2 YSYEKL. The CDR3 is 19 amino acids. CDR3: CASSPGRMRDVASTDTQYF. CDR3 in DNA: TGCGCCAGCAGCCCAGGAAGGATGCGGGATGTCGCAAGCACAGATACGCAGTATTTT.

The chain combines TRBV9 with TRBJ2-1, with TRBD1 identical over 8 bases. The CDR3 contains 16 residues. The junction had 10 bases not matched to a gene; V was cut back by 4 bases and J by 4 bases. The V gene's germline CDR1 is SGDLS and CDR2 YYNGEE. The DNA for the CDR3 is TGTGCCAGCAGCACGGGGACAGGCCGGCGGTACAATGAGCAGTTCTTC. It encodes CASSTGTGRRYNEQFF. The full variable domain, rest sourced from reference TRBV9 and TRBJ2-1, is DSGVTQTPKHLITATGQRVTLRCSPRSGDLSVYWYQQSLDQGLQFLIQYYNGEERAKGNILERFSAQQFPDLHSELNLSSLELGDSALYFCASSTGTGRRYNEQFFGPGTRLTVL.

The chain combines TRBV14 with TRBJ2-5, with a possible D match to TRBD1 (6 bases). The DNA end is more similar to TRBJ2-7, so the J call may be wrong. Germline V gene data show CDR1 as SGHDN and CDR2 as FVKESK. The CDR3 totals 15 residues. The CDR3 reads CASSHGTPVLDEQYF. CDR3 nucleotide sequence: TGTGCCAGCAGCCACGGGACACCGGTCCTAGACGAGCAGTACTTC.